The 19 T cell receptor beta chains reported below all come from one sample, sequenced in a study of cytomegalovirus exposure and HLA in healthy donors. Primers: 60 Vbeta forward and 13 Jbeta reverse. TCRdb's copy holds only in-frame clones and misses some; the assay was immunoSEQ multiplex PCR. The table has about 190,000 clones, more than 70% seen once. The source material was PBMCs. Receptor source: a man in his thirties or forties in good health and CMV-seropositive.

The CDR3 spells CASSPLGLAGSSYNEQFF. DNA of the CDR3: TGTGCCAGCAGCCCACTTGGCCTAGCGGGCAGCTCCTACAATGAGCAGTTCTTC. V usage is TRBV7-9 and J usage is TRBJ2-1; TRBD2 matches 8 bases. Germline CDR1 reads SEHNR; CDR2 reads FQNEAQ (reference sequence). V lost 5 bases, J lost 0 bases, and 12 bases stayed unmatched. The CDR3 totals 18 residues. The full variable domain, in which reference TRBV7-9 and TRBJ2-1 provide the parts outside the CDR3, is DTGVSQNPRHKITKRGQNVTFRCDPISEHNRLYWYRQTLGQGPEFLTYFQNEAQLEKSRLLSDRFSAERPKGSFSTLEIQRTEQGDSAMYLCASSPLGLAGSSYNEQFFGPGTRLTVL.

This clone occurred once. The rearrangement joins TRBV7-2 to TRBJ2-7; the match to TRBD1 covers 10 bases. J was trimmed by 2 bases and V by 5 bases; bases with no gene match: 6. Germline loops: CDR1 SGHTA, CDR2 FQGNSA. The CDR3 runs 15 residues. CDR3 protein: CASSPRQGATYEQYF. The CDR3 coding sequence is TGTGCCAGCAGCCCCCGACAGGGGGCCACCTACGAGCAGTACTTC.

The chain combines TRBV5-1 with TRBJ2-3, with 7 nucleotides matching TRBD2. CDR3 length: 15 residues. Trimming cost V 4 bases and J 2 bases; bases outside gene matches: 7. CDR1 SGHRS and CDR2 YFSETQ come from the germline V gene. The CDR3 sequence: CASSPSGALTDTQYF. The CDR3 region has the DNA TGCGCCAGCAGCCCGAGCGGGGCCCTCACAGATACGCAGTATTTT. The full variable domain, rest sourced from reference TRBV5-1 and TRBJ2-3, is KAGVTQTPRYLIKTRGQQVTLSCSPISGHRSVSWYQQTPGQGLQFLFEYFSETQRNKGNFPGRFSGRQFSNSRSEMNVSTLELGDSALYLCASSPSGALTDTQYFGPGTRLTVL.

The V and J genes are TRBV9 and TRBJ2-2, with D possibly being TRBD2 (6 bases). Germline V CDR1 and CDR2: SGDLS, YYNGEE. This CDR3 is built from 13 residues. Trimming removed 0 bases from V and 7 bases from J, with 7 bases in between. CDR3 protein: CASSVVEGGELFF. DNA of the CDR3: TGTGCCAGCAGCGTAGTGGAGGGCGGGGAGCTGTTTTTT.

The J gene is TRBJ1-6, the V gene TRBV4-3; 7 nucleotides align to TRBD1. CDR1 is LGHNA, CDR2 YSLEER, per germline. The CDR3 length is 16 residues. V was clipped by 3 bases and J by 8 bases; unmatched bases: 10. In DNA, the CDR3 is TGCGCCAGCAGCCACGCTGGACGACAGGGCGATTCACCCCTCCACTTT. Amino acids: CASSHAGRQGDSPLHF.

The chain carries TRBV27 and TRBJ1-4; 12 nucleotides align to TRBD1. CDR1 is MNHEY, CDR2 SMNVEV, per germline (reference sequence). This CDR3 has 15 amino acids. Trimming at V came to 5 bases and at J to 8 bases, leaving 6 bases not matched to a gene. As DNA, the CDR3 is TGTGCCAGCAGTCCGGGGACAGGGGGCTGGGAAAAACTGTTTTTT. Its protein product is CASSPGTGGWEKLFF.

The CDR3: CASSSTGQAGGEQYF. CDR3 bases: TGTGCCAGCAGCTCCACGGGACAGGCCGGTGGCGAGCAGTACTTC. V gene TRBV7-6 combines with J gene TRBJ2-7; 8 positions agree with TRBD1. The V segment lost 4 bases and the J segment 6 bases; nucleotides outside the gene matches: 11. The CDR3 loop spans 15 amino acids. Germline loops: CDR1 SGHVS, CDR2 FNYEAQ.

The rearrangement links TRBV11-2 to TRBJ2-1, with D tentatively TRBD1 (6 bases). The germline V gene has CDR1 SGHAT and CDR2 FQNNGV. Trimming took 1 base from V and 4 from J, leaving 11 bases between them. This CDR3 has 15 residues. CDR3 protein: CASSLVRGRYNEQFF. The CDR3 DNA is TGTGCCAGCAGCTTAGTCAGGGGACGATACAATGAGCAGTTCTTC. Combining the CDR3 with reference TRBV11-2 and TRBJ2-1 gives the whole variable domain EAGVAQSPRYKIIEKRQSVAFWCNPISGHATLYWYQQILGQGPKLLIQFQNNGVVDDSQLPKDRFSAERLKGVDSTLKIQPAKLEDSAVYLCASSLVRGRYNEQFFGPGTRLTVL.

The V call is TRBV6-1, the J call TRBJ2-7, with 9 bases lining up with TRBD2. The J segment lost 4 bases and the V segment lost 9 bases, leaving 4 bases of the junction unmatched. Per the germline V gene, CDR1 is MNHNS and CDR2 is SASEGT. This CDR3 comprises 12 residues. DNA of the CDR3: TGTGCCAGTCGACTAGCGGCTTACGAGCAGTACTTC. It is translated as CASRLAAYEQYF.

The chain employs TRBV9 and TRBJ2-1; 8 bases line up with TRBD1. Trimming took 5 bases from V and 9 from J; bases not matched to a gene: 7. Per the germline V gene, CDR1 is SGDLS and CDR2 is YYNGEE. The CDR3 has 13 residues. The CDR3 here is CASRRQGQGEQFF. The CDR3 DNA follows: TGTGCCAGCAGGAGACAGGGGCAGGGTGAGCAGTTCTTC.

The chain links TRBV2 to TRBJ2-7; 9 positions match TRBD1. The CDR3 spans 15 residues. From germline, CDR1 is SNHLY and CDR2 FYNNEI. V was clipped by 4 bases and J by 0 bases; unmatched bases: 4. CDR3 nucleotides: TGTGCCAGCAGTGCCGGGACAGGGTTCTCCTACGAGCAGTACTTC. Translated, it gives CASSAGTGFSYEQYF.

This clone was counted a few times. This sample includes further DNA sequences coding for the same CDR3. This chain uses TRBV7-9 with TRBJ1-1; possible D gene TRBD1, 5 bases. Trimming shortened V by 2 bases and J by 5 bases, and 12 bases separated the two germline ends. The CDR3 consists of 14 residues. Germline V lookup: CDR1 SEHNR, CDR2 FQNEAQ (reference sequence). The CDR3 DNA reads TGTGCCAGCAGCTTAACAGGAAAGGGTACTGAAGCTTTCTTT. Protein product: CASSLTGKGTEAFF.

Notes on this clone: An end of the junction differs from the germline gene, which may be a read error. The chain is built from TRBV7-9 and TRBJ1-4; the match to TRBD1 covers 8 bases. Looked up from germline, CDR1 is SEHNR and CDR2 is FQNEAQ (reference sequence). The CDR3 sequence is 15 residues long. CDR3: CSSNQYGQGYEKLFF. In DNA, the CDR3 is TGTTCCAGCAACCAATATGGACAGGGCTATGAAAAACTGTTTTTT.

The chain is built from TRBV6-5 and TRBJ2-3; the match to TRBD2 covers 11 bases. Germline CDR1 and CDR2: MNHEY and SVGAGI. V shed 4 bases and J 7 bases; nucleotides not matched to a gene: 4. The CDR3 runs 14 residues. As DNA, the CDR3 is TGTGCCAGCAGTTCGACTAGCGGGGACCATACGCAGTATTTT. Translated, it gives CASSSTSGDHTQYF.

The sample holds one count of this clone. V gene TRBV7-9 combines with J gene TRBJ2-3, with 7 bases identical to TRBD1. CDR1 and CDR2 from the germline V gene are SEHNR and FQNEAQ (reference sequence). The CDR3 is 14 amino acids. V shed 2 bases and J 6 bases; nucleotides not matched to a gene: 5. The CDR3, as DNA: TGTGCCAGCAGCTTAACAGGGGATATGGATACGCAGTATTTT. Its translation is CASSLTGDMDTQYF.

V gene TRBV7-3 combines with J gene TRBJ2-6; no clear D. Germline CDR1 and CDR2: SGHTA and FQGTGA. Trimming pared 5 bases from V and 0 bases from J, leaving 8 bases between. The CDR3 is made up of 15 amino acids. The CDR3: CASSPSSSGANVLTF. CDR3 nucleotide sequence: TGTGCCAGCAGCCCCTCCTCCTCTGGGGCCAACGTCCTGACTTTC.

This clone has just a few counts. The chain carries TRBV7-2 and TRBJ2-1; 12 bases agree with TRBD2. The CDR3 length is 15 residues. Germline assignment: CDR1 SGHTA and CDR2 FQGNSA. V dropped 5 bases and J dropped 7; count of bases not matched to a gene: 6. The CDR3 region is CASSKPGLAGNEQFF. The CDR3 region has the DNA TGTGCCAGCAGCAAACCGGGACTAGCGGGTAATGAGCAGTTCTTC.

J is TRBJ2-4 and V is TRBV5-6; D is unclear. Germline V gene lookup returns CDR1 SGHDT and CDR2 YYEEEE. The CDR3 is 14 residues long. V was shortened by 0 bases and J by 3 bases, with 7 bases between the two germline ends. CDR3 DNA: TGTGCCAGCAGCTTGGTCAGAGGCAAAAACATTCAGTACTTC. Translation gives CASSLVRGKNIQYF.

The gene calls are TRBV7-2 and TRBJ2-3, with TRBD1 matching over 8 bases. This CDR3 comprises 15 residues. J lost 4 bases, V lost 5 bases, and 8 bases had no gene match. Germline V gene data show CDR1 as SGHTA and CDR2 as FQGNSA. CDR3 amino acids: CASSRTGWVADTQYF. The CDR3 nucleotides are TGTGCCAGCAGCCGGACAGGGTGGGTGGCAGATACGCAGTATTTT.